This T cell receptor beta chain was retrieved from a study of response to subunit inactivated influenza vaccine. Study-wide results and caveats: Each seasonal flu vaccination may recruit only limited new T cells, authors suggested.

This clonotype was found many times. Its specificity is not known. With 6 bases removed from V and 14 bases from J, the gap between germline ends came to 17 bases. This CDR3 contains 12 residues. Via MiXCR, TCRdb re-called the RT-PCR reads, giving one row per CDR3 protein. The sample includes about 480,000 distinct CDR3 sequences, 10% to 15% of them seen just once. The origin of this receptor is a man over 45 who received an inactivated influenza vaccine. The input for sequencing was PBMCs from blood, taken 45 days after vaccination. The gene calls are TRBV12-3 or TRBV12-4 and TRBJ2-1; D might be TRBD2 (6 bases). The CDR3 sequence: CASSWDREREFF. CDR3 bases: TGTGCCAGCAGCTGGGACCGTGAGCGGGAGTTCTTC.